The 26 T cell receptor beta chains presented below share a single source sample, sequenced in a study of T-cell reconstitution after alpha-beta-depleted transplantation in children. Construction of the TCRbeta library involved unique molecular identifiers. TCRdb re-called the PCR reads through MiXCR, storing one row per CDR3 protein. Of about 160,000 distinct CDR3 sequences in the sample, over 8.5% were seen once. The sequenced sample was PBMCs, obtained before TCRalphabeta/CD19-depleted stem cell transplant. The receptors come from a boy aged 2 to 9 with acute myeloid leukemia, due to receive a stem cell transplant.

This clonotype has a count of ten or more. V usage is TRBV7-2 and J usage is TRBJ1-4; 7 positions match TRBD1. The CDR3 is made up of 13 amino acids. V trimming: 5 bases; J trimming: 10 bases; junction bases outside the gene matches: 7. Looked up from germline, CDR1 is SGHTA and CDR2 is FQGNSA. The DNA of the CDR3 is TGTGCCAGCAGCCGAGACAGGGAGGGAAAACTGTTTTTT. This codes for CASSRDREGKLFF.

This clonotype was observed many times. CDR3: CSASRAGGALNYGYTF. The CDR3 nucleotides read TGCAGTGCTAGTAGGGCAGGGGGCGCTTTGAACTATGGCTACACCTTC. This chain connects TRBV20-1 to TRBJ1-2, with 8 nucleotides matching TRBD1. Looked up from germline, CDR1 is DFQATT and CDR2 is SNEGSKA (reference sequence). The J segment lost 2 bases and the V segment lost 3 bases, leaving 11 bases of the junction unmatched. The CDR3 is 16 residues long.

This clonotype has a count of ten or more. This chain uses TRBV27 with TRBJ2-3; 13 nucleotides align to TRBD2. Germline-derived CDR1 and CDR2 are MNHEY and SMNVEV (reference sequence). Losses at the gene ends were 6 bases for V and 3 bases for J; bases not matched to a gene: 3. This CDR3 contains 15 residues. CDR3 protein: CASSILAGGTDTQYF. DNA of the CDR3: TGTGCCAGCAGCATACTAGCGGGGGGGACAGATACGCAGTATTTT.

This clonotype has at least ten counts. Written as DNA, the CDR3 is TGCGCCAGCAGCTCTTACCGGCCTCAAGGCTACGAGCAGTACTTC. Encoded protein: CASSSYRPQGYEQYF. The gene calls are TRBV5-1 and TRBJ2-7; D gene uncertain. Germline V gene lookup returns CDR1 SGHRS and CDR2 YFSETQ. Trimming stripped 3 bases from V and 3 bases from J, with 16 bases between. The CDR3 extends over 15 amino acids.

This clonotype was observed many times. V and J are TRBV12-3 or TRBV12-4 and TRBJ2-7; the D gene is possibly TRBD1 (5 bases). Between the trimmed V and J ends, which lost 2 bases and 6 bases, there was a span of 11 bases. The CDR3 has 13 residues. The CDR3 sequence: CASSLYRYGEQYF. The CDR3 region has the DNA TGTGCCAGCAGTTTATACAGGTACGGCGAGCAGTACTTC.

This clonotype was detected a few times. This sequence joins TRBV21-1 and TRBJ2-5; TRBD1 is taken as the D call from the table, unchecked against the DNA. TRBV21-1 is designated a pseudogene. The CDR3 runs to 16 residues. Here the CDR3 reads CASSSRDRGRQETQYF. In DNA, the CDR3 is TGTGCCAGCAGCAGTAGGGACAGGGGGCGGCAAGAGACCCAGTACTTC.

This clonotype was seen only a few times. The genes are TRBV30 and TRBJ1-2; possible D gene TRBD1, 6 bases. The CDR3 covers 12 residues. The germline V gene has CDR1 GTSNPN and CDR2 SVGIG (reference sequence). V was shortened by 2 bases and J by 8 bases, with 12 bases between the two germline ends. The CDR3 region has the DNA TGTGCCTGGAGTAGGACGACAGGCGGCTACACCTTC. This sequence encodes CAWSRTTGGYTF. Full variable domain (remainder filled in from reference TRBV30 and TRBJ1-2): SQTIHQWPATLVQPVGSPLSLECTVEGTSNPNLYWYRQAAGRGLQLLFYSVGIGQISSEVPQNLSASRPQDRQFILSSKKLLLSDSGFYLCAWSRTTGGYTFGSGTRLTVV.

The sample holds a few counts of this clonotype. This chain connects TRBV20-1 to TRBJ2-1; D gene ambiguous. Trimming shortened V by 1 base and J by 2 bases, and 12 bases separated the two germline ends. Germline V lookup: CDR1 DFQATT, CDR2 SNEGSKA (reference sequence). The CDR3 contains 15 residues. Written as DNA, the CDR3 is TGCAGTGCTAGAGCGGAGACAAGCGCCTACAATGAGCAGTTCTTC. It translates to CSARAETSAYNEQFF.

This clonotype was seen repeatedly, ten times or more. DNA of the CDR3: TGCGCCAGCATTTTCGGGGAGACCCAGTACTTC. As protein: CASIFGETQYF. The V call is TRBV5-1, the J call TRBJ2-5; D not certain. Germline V CDR1 and CDR2: SGHRS, YFSETQ. This CDR3 region has 11 residues. V was cut by 6 bases and J by 5 bases, with 8 bases left in between.

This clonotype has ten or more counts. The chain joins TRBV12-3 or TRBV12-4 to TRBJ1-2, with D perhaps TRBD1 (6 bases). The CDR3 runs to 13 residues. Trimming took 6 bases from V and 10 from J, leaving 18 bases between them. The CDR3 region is CASRTGGALDYTF. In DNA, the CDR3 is TGTGCCAGCAGGACCGGGGGGGCACTGGACTACACCTTC.

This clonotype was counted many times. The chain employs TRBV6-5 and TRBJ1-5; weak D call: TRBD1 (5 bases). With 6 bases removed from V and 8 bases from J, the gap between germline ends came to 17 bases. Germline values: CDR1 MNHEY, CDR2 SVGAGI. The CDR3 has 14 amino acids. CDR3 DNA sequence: TGTGCCAGCAGATCCCAGGGCGCCTTAAAGCCCCAGCATTTT. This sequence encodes CASRSQGALKPQHF.

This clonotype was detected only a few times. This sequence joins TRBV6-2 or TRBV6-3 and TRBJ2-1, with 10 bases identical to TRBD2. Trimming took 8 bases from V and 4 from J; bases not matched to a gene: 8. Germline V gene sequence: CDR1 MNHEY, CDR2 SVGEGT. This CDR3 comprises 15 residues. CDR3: CASGERGGLYNEQFF. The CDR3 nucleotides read TGTGCCAGCGGTGAGCGGGGGGGCCTTTACAATGAGCAGTTCTTC.

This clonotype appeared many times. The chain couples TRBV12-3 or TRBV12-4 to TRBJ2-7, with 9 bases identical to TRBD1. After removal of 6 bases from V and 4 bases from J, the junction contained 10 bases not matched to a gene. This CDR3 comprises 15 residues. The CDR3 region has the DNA TGTGCCAGCAGCCGACAACAGGGGGCTTGGTACGAGCAGTACTTC. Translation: CASSRQQGAWYEQYF.

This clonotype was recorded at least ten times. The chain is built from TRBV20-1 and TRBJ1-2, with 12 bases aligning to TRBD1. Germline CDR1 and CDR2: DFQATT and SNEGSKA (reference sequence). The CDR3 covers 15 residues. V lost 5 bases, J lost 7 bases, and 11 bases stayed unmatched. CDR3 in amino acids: CSAASPGQGASGYTF. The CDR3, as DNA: TGCAGTGCTGCCTCTCCGGGACAGGGGGCAAGTGGCTACACCTTC.

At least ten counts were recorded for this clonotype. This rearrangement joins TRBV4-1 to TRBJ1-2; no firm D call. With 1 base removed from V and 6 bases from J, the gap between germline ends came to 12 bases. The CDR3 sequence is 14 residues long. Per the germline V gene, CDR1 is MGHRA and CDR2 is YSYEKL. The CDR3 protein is CASSQVWTVNGYTF. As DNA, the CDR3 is TGCGCCAGCAGCCAAGTCTGGACTGTCAATGGCTACACCTTC.

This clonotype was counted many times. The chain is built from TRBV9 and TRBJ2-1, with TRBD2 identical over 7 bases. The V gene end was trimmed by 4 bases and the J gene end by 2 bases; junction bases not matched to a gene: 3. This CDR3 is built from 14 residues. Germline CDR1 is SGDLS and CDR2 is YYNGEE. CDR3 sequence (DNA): TGTGCCAGCAGCCCGGGACTACCCTACAATGAGCAGTTCTTC. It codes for CASSPGLPYNEQFF.

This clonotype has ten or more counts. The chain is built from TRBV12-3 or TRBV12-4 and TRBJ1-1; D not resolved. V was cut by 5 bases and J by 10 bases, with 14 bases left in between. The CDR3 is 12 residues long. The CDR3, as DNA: TGTGCCAGCAGTCAGGTTACATCGCGAGCTTTCTTT. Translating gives CASSQVTSRAFF.

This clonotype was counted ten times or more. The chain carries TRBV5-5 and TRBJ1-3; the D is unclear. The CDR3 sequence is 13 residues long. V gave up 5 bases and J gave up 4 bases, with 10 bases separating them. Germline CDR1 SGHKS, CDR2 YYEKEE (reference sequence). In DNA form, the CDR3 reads TGTGCCAGCAGTAATTGGATCGGAAACACCATATATTTT. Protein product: CASSNWIGNTIYF.

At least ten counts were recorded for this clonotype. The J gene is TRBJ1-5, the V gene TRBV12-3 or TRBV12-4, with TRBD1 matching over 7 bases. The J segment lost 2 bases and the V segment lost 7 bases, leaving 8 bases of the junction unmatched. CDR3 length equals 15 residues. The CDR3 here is CASTPGQIRNQPQHF. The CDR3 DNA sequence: TGTGCCAGCACCCCGGGACAGATCCGCAATCAGCCCCAGCATTTT.

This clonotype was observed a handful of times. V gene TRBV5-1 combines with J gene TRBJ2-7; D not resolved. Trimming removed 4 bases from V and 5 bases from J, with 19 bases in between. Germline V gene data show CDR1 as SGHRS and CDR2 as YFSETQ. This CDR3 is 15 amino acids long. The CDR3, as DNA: TGCGCCAGCAGCGCGGACGGGCGGACCAACGACGAGCAGTACTTC. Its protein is CASSADGRTNDEQYF.

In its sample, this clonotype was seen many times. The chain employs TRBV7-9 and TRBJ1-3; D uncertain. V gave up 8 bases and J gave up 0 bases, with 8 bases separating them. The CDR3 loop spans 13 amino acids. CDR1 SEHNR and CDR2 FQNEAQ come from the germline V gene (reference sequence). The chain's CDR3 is CASGPSSGNTIYF. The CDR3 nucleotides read TGTGCCAGCGGCCCGAGCTCTGGAAACACCATATATTTT.

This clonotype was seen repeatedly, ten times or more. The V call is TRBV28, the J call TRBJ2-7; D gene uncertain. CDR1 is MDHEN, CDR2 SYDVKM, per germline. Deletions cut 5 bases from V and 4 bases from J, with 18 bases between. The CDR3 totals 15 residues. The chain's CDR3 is CASSPVVTAPYEQYF. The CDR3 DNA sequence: TGTGCCAGCAGTCCGGTCGTTACAGCCCCGTACGAGCAGTACTTC. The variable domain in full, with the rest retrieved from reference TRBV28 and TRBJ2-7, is DVKVTQSSRYLVKRTGEKVFLECVQDMDHENMFWYRQDPGLGLRLIYFSYDVKMKEKGDIPEGYSVSREKKERFSLILESASTNQTSMYLCASSPVVTAPYEQYFGPGTRLTVT.

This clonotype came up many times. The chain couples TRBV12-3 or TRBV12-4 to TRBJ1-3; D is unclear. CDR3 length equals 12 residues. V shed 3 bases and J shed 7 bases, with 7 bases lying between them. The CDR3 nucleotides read TGTGCCAGCAGTTTTAGCAGGAACACCATATATTTT. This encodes CASSFSRNTIYF.

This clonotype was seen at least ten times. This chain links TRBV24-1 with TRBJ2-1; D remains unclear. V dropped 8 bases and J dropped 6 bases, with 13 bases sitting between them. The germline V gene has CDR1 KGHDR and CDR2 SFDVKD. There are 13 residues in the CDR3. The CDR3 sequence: CATKTGESNEQFF. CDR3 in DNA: TGTGCCACCAAGACCGGAGAATCCAATGAGCAGTTCTTC.

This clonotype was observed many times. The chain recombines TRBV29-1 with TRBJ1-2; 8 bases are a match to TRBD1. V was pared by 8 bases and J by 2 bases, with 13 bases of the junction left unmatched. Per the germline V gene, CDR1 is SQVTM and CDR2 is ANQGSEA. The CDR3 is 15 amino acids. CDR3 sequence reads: CSPRFLTGGNYGYTF. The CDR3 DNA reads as TGCAGCCCGCGTTTTCTTACAGGGGGGAACTATGGCTACACCTTC.

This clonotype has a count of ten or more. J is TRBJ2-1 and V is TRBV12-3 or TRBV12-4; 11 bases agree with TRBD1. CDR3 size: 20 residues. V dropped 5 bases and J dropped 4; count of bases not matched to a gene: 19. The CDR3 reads CASSPTPGQGAIAPYNEQFF. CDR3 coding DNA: TGTGCCAGCAGTCCAACCCCCGGACAGGGGGCAATAGCCCCTTACAATGAGCAGTTCTTC.